This section outlines one TCR beta chain sequence together with its context. Its antigen is currently unknown. Here immunoSEQ multiplex PCR was the method, and the copy in TCRdb shows in-frame clones only, minus some. The repertoire consists of 150,000 to 180,000 clones, with more than 90% occurring once and the leading ten covering more than 1.3%. Looked up from germline, CDR1 is DFQATT and CDR2 is SNEGSKA (reference sequence). J lost 3 bases, V lost 3 bases, and 9 bases had no gene match. CDR3 length: 17 residues. This sample is drawn from a study of T cell responses to AZD1222 COVID-19 vaccine. Study-level results: Spike-spanning, vaccine-associated CD4 TCRs were dominant at 160-218 and 743-854. Following two doses of AZD1222, Spike-specific TCR breadth and depth rose. Possibly, clonal diversity was underestimated; donors were largely white British and included more females.

Pooled together were second doses at about 4 or about 12 weeks. The TCR was taken from an adult who received the AZD1222 COVID-19 vaccine. The chain employs TRBV20-1 and TRBJ2-1; 12 bases agree with TRBD2. Here the sequenced sample was peripheral blood, taken 28 days after the second AZD1222 dose. In DNA form, the CDR3 reads TGCAGTGCTAGTGCCCTCACTAGCGGGGGGCTCTACAATGAGCAGTTCTTC. Its translation is CSASALTSGGLYNEQFF.